This is a list of T cell receptor beta chains from one sample in a study of shared clonotypes between healthy human individuals. The data were produced by immunoSEQ multiplex PCR, yet TCRdb's version contains in-frame clones alone and is incomplete. Among a few hundred thousand clones, more than 95% were seen once, and the ten largest hold approximately 0.057%. What was sequenced was naive CD4+ T cells sorted from blood. The receptors shown here come from a woman in her twenties or thirties in good health. Each CDR3 is given with its conserved first and last residue. The order of the fields is J gene, V gene, D gene, CDR3 DNA, CDR3 protein. D genes are given only for firm matches.

TRBJ2-5 | TRBV7-6 | - | TGTGCCAGCAGCAATACGCTGTCAGAGACCCAGTACTTC | CASSNTLSETQYF
TRBJ1-1 | TRBV14 | TRBD1 | TGTGCCAGCAGCCAATTTCAGGGGGGCACTGAAGCTTTCTTT | CASSQFQGGTEAFF
TRBJ2-2 | TRBV5-4 | TRBD2 | TGTGCCAGCAGCTACGGACCCAGGACTAGCGGGAATGGGACCGGGGAGCTGTTTTTT | CASSYGPRTSGNGTGELFF
TRBJ1-4 | TRBV18 | - | TGTGCCAGCTCACTTAATACAGGAGAGGACGAAAAACTGTTTTTT | CASSLNTGEDEKLFF
TRBJ1-2 | TRBV6-5 | TRBD1 | TGTGCCAGCAGTAAGCGAGACAGGGCCTTCTGGGGCTACACCTTC | CASSKRDRAFWGYTF
TRBJ2-3 | TRBV5-1 | - | TGCGCCAGCAGCTTGCGATGGGGCACAGATACGCAGTATTTT | CASSLRWGTDTQYF
TRBJ1-1 | TRBV19 | - | TGTGCCAGTATCCCCCGGAACAGGGCAATGAACACTGAAGCTTTCTTT | CASIPRNRAMNTEAFF
TRBJ2-1 | TRBV4-1 | - | TGCGCCAGCAGCCAAGATAAGACAGGTACCTACAATGAGCAGTTCTTC | CASSQDKTGTYNEQFF
TRBJ2-3 | TRBV15 | TRBD2 | TGTGCCACCAGCAGAGAAGGCGGGAGAGGAAAAGATACGCAGTATTTT | CATSREGGRGKDTQYF
TRBJ2-1 | TRBV7-9 | - | TGTGCCAGCAGCTTGGTAGTCGGTGAGCAGTTCTTC | CASSLVVGEQFF
TRBJ2-1 | TRBV5-1 | TRBD2 | TGCGCCAGCAGCACCGCGACTAGCGGGAGGGATGAGCAGTTCTTC | CASSTATSGRDEQFF
TRBJ1-5 | TRBV2 | - | TGTGCCAGCGGACAAGAAAAACATCAGCCCCAGCATTTT | CASGQEKHQPQHF
TRBJ2-7 | TRBV7-2 | TRBD2 | TGTGCCAGCAGCTGGCCCGGGAGGGCCGGGTACGAGCAGTACTTC | CASSWPGRAGYEQYF
TRBJ2-1 | TRBV6-1 | - | TGTGCCAGCAGTGAAGTCGGGGATTCTAATGAGCAGTTCTTC | CASSEVGDSNEQFF
TRBJ2-3 | TRBV7-9 | - | TGTGCCAGCAGCTTAGCCCTGCTAGATACGCAGTATTTT | CASSLALLDTQYF
TRBJ2-7 | TRBV10-3 | - | TGTGCCATTAAAGAAGATCGCTCCTACGAGCAGTACTTC | CAIKEDRSYEQYF
TRBJ1-2 | TRBV7-9 | - | TGTGCCAGCAGCGCCCCGACACAAAACTATGGCTACACCTTC | CASSAPTQNYGYTF
TRBJ2-3 | TRBV7-9 | - | TGTGCCAGCAGCGCGAGCACAGATACGCAGTATTTT | CASSASTDTQYF
TRBJ2-2 | TRBV28 | TRBD2 | TGTGCCAGCTCCGGACTAGCGGGGGGAACCGGGGAGCTGTTTTTT | CASSGLAGGTGELFF
TRBJ2-6 | TRBV8-2 | - | TGTGGCAGGGTAGTCATAACACAAAGTCGGGCCAACGTCCTGACTTTC | CGRVVITQSRANVLTF